What follows describes a single T cell receptor beta chain. Its target antigen remains unknown. The sample holds no much larger clone one base away, and base qualities are not on file. CDR1 and CDR2 (SGHNT, YYREEE) derive from the germline V gene (reference sequence). The CDR3 spans 14 residues, from the cysteine through the phenylalanine. Only the CDR3 DNA is retained, 42 bases long and in frame from the first base. The junction shows trimming of 4 bases on V and 6 bases on J, and the gene matches do not reach 8 bases of it. The immunoSEQ Assay, a bias-controlled multiplex PCR, was used to amplify TCRbeta CDR3 regions from genomic DNA. The paper's processing steps were these. The number of nucleated cells in each sample was estimated from the amplification of reference gene primers within the assay. Sequence reads were collapsed and filtered to measure the absolute abundance of every unique TCRbeta CDR3 rearrangement. For each sample, productive Simpson clonality was calculated as the square root of Simpson's diversity index across productive rearrangements. This is the immuneACCESS table as TCRdb keeps it, with only in-frame sequences that have V and J called. A part of the clones is gone; compared with another copy, unresolved V genes explain less than half, and the rest is unexplained. That table gives V, J and clone size, and the DNA gave D and trimming. Here the sample has tens of thousands of clones; roughly four fifths occur a single time. The top ten constitute 30% to 40% of the sample.

At one collaborating source in Seattle, patients were enrolled during active infection and were followed longitudinally through the course of disease. The collaborating institutions used their own protocols to collect whole blood in K2EDTA tubes. For TCRbeta analysis, collaborators shipped samples in one of three forms: frozen whole blood, isolated PBMCs, or DNA extracted from either of those sample types. This sample was taken from a study of blood T cell repertoires in COVID-19 (dated by TCRdb to the early 2020s). Study-level background: Samples from collaborators originated in the United States, Italy and Spain and spanned both the acute and convalescent phases of COVID-19. The prospective study material was composed of cDNA or gDNA derived from T cells, B-cell-depleted T cells, or PBMCs. The dataset comprised deeply sampled blood TCRbeta repertoires from subjects exposed to, actively infected with, or recovered from COVID-19. The repertoires were released in a freely available public database meant as a resource for research on the immune response to SARS-CoV-2. The samples were drawn from two sources: the first 160 participants of the ongoing ImmuneRACE study, and fewer than 1,500 subjects contributed by 6 global collaborators. Nearly every sample came with metadata listing a de-identified subject ID, COVID-19 status, age in years and sex. HLA class I and class II types, where available, came from metadata supplied by the sample provider rather than from assay-based typing.

What the research found in general, with its limitations: The amount of clinical and demographic metadata varied by source and participant and was provided uncurated.

Sequencing was done on a sample of peripheral blood. The source of this sequence is a man aged 55 to 70 with COVID-19, enrolled during active disease. The chain links TRBV5-4 with TRBJ2-3, with 7 bases aligning to TRBD2. The encoded CDR3 is CASSPGGERDTQYF. The sequenced DNA: TGTGCCAGCAGCCCTGGGGGGGAAAGGGATACGCAGTATTTT.